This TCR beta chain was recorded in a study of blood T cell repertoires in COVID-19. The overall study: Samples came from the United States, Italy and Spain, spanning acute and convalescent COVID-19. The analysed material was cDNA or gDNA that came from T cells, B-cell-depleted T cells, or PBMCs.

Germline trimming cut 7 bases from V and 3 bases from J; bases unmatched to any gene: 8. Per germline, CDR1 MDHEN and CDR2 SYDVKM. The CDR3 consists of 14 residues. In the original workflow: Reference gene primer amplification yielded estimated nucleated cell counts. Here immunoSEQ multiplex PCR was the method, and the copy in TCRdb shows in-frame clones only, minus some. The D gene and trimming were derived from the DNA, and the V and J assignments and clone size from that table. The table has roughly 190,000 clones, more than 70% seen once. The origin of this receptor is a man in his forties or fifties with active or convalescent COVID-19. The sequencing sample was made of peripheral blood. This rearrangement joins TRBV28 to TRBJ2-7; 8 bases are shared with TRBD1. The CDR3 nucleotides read TGTGCCAGCACGCCGACAGGGGTTTTCTACGAGCAGTACTTC. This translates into CASTPTGVFYEQYF.